This TCR beta chain appears in the sequencing data of a study of cytomegalovirus exposure and HLA in healthy donors. Overall study context: Unique TCRs numbering around 85 million, obtained from HLA-typed donors, made up an early data release.

The CDR3 extends over 18 amino acids. Germline CDR1 SGDLS, CDR2 YYNGEE. V gave up 4 bases and J gave up 2 bases, with 25 bases separating them. As to this clone: Its cognate antigen is unknown.

Study-wide results and limits: Equally common other TCR beta chains were less clonally expanded than HLA-associated ones, a later analysis found.

60 Vbeta and 13 Jbeta primers were used in PCR. The table came from immunoSEQ multiplex PCR; TCRdb's copy has only in-frame clones and leaves some out. The sample records about 170,000 clones, about 75% being singletons. The clonotype originates from a man aged 40-55 years in good health and CMV-seropositive. The rearrangement joins TRBV9 to TRBJ2-7; possible D gene TRBD1, 6 bases. Sample: PBMCs. CDR3 amino acids: CASSLSEMGQGSPYEQYF. The CDR3 region has the DNA TGTGCCAGCAGCCTCTCCGAAATGGGGCAGGGGTCCCCCTACGAGCAGTACTTC. The full variable domain, rest sourced from reference TRBV9 and TRBJ2-7, is DSGVTQTPKHLITATGQRVTLRCSPRSGDLSVYWYQQSLDQGLQFLIQYYNGEERAKGNILERFSAQQFPDLHSELNLSSLELGDSALYFCASSLSEMGQGSPYEQYFGPGTRLTVT.